Each of the 30 T cell receptor beta chains below was sequenced from the same sample in a study of Tregs in tolerant kidney transplant recipients. Sequencing was performed with immunoSEQ multiplex PCR; in TCRdb, only in-frame clones are kept and a portion is missing. The repertoire table contains about 6,300 clones. Related graft donors supplied nonmyeloablative bone marrow transplants, and mixed chimerism was transient. The material sequenced was CD4+ T cells from blood (PBMCs), taken 6 months after the transplant. These receptors all come from a human patient who received a combined kidney and bone marrow transplant. The T cells may partly be graft donor cells.

On this clone itself: The CDR3 end falls 3 residues outside the read, so it is completed with the germline J gene. This rearrangement joins TRBV7-2 to TRBJ2-1; 10 nucleotides line up with TRBD2. Germline CDR1 is SGHTA and CDR2 is FQGNSA. J lost 8 bases, V lost 0 bases, and 7 bases had no gene match. This CDR3 has 16 residues. CDR3 sequence: CASSLAQASGSDEQFF. The CDR3 DNA, read in part, is TGTGCCAGCAGCTTAGCGCAGGCTAGCGGGAGCGATGAG.

Comment on this clone: The CDR3 end is not reached by the read, which stops 3 residues before it; the germline J gene fills it in. The chain joins TRBV5-1 to TRBJ2-3, with 8 bases identical to TRBD2. Germline lookup yields CDR1 SGHRS and CDR2 YFSETQ. The CDR3 totals 16 residues. The junction had 5 bases not matched to a gene; V was cut back by 0 bases and J by 2 bases. CDR3 DNA, as far as it was read: TGCGCCAGCAGCTTGGATCTAGCGGGCGTCACAGATACG. Its translation: CASSLDLAGVTDT. The whole CDR3 protein reads CASSLDLAGVTDTQYF. Using reference TRBV5-1 and TRBJ2-3 for the parts outside the CDR3, the full variable domain is KAGVTQTPRYLIKTRGQQVTLSCSPISGHRSVSWYQQTPGQGLQFLFEYFSETQRNKGNFPGRFSGRQFSNSRSEMNVSTLELGDSALYLCASSLDLAGVTDTQYFGPGTRLTVL.

This clone is deemed medium-sized by its frequency. The read falls 3 residues short of the CDR3 end, and the missing part is taken from the germline J gene. The chain uses TRBV20-1 and TRBJ2-6, with D maybe TRBD1 (6 bases). The germline gives CDR1 DFQATT, CDR2 SNEGSKA (reference sequence). Deletions cut 6 bases from V and 4 bases from J, with 16 bases between. The CDR3 is made up of 15 amino acids. The CDR3 reads CSAPSGVSGANVLTF. The sequenced CDR3 bases are TGCAGTGCCCCGTCAGGGGTGAGCGGGGCCAACGTC.

Details on this clone: The missing CDR3 end, 3 residues past where the read stops, is filled in from the germline J gene. The rearrangement uses TRBV18 and TRBJ2-7; 7 nucleotides align to TRBD1. This CDR3 contains 13 residues. The germline V gene has CDR1 KGHSH and CDR2 LQKENI. Losses at the gene ends were 3 bases for V and 4 bases for J; bases not matched to a gene: 3. The CDR3 region is CASSPGRGYEQYF. The part of the CDR3 DNA that was read is TGTGCCAGCTCACCGGGCAGGGGGTACGAG.

As to this clone: The CDR3 end lies 3 residues beyond the end of the read and is filled in from the germline J gene. Other DNA sequences from this sample encode an identical CDR3 as well. The gene calls are TRBV19 and TRBJ2-5, with 7 bases lining up with TRBD2. Germline V CDR1 and CDR2: LNHDA, SQIVND (reference sequence). This CDR3 is 16 amino acids long. Trimming at V came to 3 bases and at J to 3 bases, leaving 10 bases not matched to a gene. CDR3 bases read: TGTGCCAGTAGTATTGGTCGGACTAGTGGGAAAGAGACC. It is translated as CASSIGRTSGKET. The whole CDR3 region reads CASSIGRTSGKETQYF.

Considering frequency, this clone is medium-sized. Read sequence stops 3 residues before the CDR3 end, and the germline J gene provides the missing end. The rearrangement joins TRBV20-1 to TRBJ2-6; D is perhaps TRBD1 (5 bases). The germline CDR1 and CDR2 sequences are DFQATT and SNEGSKA (reference sequence). Trimming took 0 bases from V and 0 from J, leaving 9 bases between them. This CDR3 has 16 amino acids. The CDR3 bases that were read are TGCAGTGCTAGAGACAGGGTCCTCTCTGGGGCCAACGTC. Translation gives CSARDRVLSGANV. The entire CDR3 reads CSARDRVLSGANVLTF.

Details on this clone: The CDR3 end falls 3 residues outside the read, so it is completed with the germline J gene. V is TRBV4-1 and J is TRBJ2-7, with TRBD2 matching 9 bases. V was clipped by 4 bases and J by 4 bases; unmatched bases: 5. CDR1 and CDR2 from the germline V gene are MGHRA and YSYEKL. The CDR3 length is 14 residues. CDR3 region: CASSPSGNGYEQYF. The covered CDR3 bases are TGCGCCAGCAGCCCTAGCGGGAATGGATACGAG.

As regards this clone: The observed sequence ends 3 residues before the CDR3 terminus, with the missing tail filled in from the germline J gene. V is TRBV7-2 and J is TRBJ2-3; 7 nucleotides agree with TRBD1. Germline V gene data show CDR1 as SGHTA and CDR2 as FQGNSA. There are 15 residues in the CDR3. With 4 bases clipped from V and 0 bases from J, the junction kept 4 bases outside the gene matches. The sequenced CDR3 bases are TGTGCCAGCAGCTCCAGGGGGTTTAGCACAGATACG. Its protein product is CASSSRGFSTDT. The whole CDR3 protein reads CASSSRGFSTDTQYF. Filled out from reference TRBV7-2 and TRBJ2-3, the complete variable domain reads GAGVSQSPSNKVTEKGKDVELRCDPISGHTALYWYRQSLGQGLEFLIYFQGNSAPDKSGLPSDRFSAERTGGSVSTLTIQRTQQEDSAVYLCASSSRGFSTDTQYFGPGTRLTVL.

About this clone: The observed sequence ends 3 residues before the CDR3 terminus, with the missing tail filled in from the germline J gene. The chain combines TRBV27 with TRBJ1-1; TRBD1 matches at 9 bases. Trimming at V came to 2 bases and at J to 3 bases, leaving 7 bases not matched to a gene. The CDR3 sequence is 16 residues long. Germline CDR1 reads MNHEY; CDR2 reads SMNVEV (reference sequence). This CDR3 reads CASSLRQGDRHTEAFF. Partial CDR3 DNA: TGTGCCAGCAGTTTACGACAGGGGGACCGGCACACTGAA.

Comment on this clone: The read terminates 3 residues ahead of where the CDR3 ends, so the germline J gene completes it. This rearrangement joins TRBV2 to TRBJ2-7; the D gene is possibly TRBD1 (6 bases). V was shortened by 6 bases and J by 0 bases, with 12 bases between the two germline ends. Germline V gene lookup returns CDR1 SNHLY and CDR2 FYNNEI. The CDR3 extends over 14 amino acids. The sequenced part of the CDR3 DNA is TGTGCCAGCAGAACCGGGACATCCTCCTACGAG. Translating gives CASRTGTSSYE. The whole CDR3 reads CASRTGTSSYEQYF. Combining the CDR3 with reference TRBV2 and TRBJ2-7 gives the whole variable domain EPEVTQTPSHQVTQMGQEVILRCVPISNHLYFYWYRQILGQKVEFLVSFYNNEISEKSEIFDDQFSVERPDGSNFTLKIRSTKLEDSAMYFCASRTGTSSYEQYFGPGTRLTVT.

Notes on this clone: The read terminates 3 residues before the CDR3 end, so the remaining end is supplied by the germline J gene. V usage is TRBV29-1 and J usage is TRBJ1-1, with a weak D call TRBD1 (6 bases). Germline V lookup: CDR1 SQVTM, CDR2 ANQGSEA. The CDR3 length is 14 residues. The sequenced CDR3 bases are TGCAGCGCCGGAAGGGGGATCGTAGGTACCGAA. It specifies CSAGRGIVGTE. The whole CDR3 protein is CSAGRGIVGTEAFF.

As regards this clone: The CDR3 is cut off 3 residues early in the read; its end comes from the germline J gene. The chain carries TRBV27 and TRBJ2-7, with 12 bases identical to TRBD2. The CDR3 covers 19 residues. CDR1 is MNHEY and CDR2 is SMNVEV in the germline V gene (reference sequence). V was pared by 8 bases and J by 2 bases, with 19 bases of the junction left unmatched. The covered CDR3 bases are TGTGCCAGCCAGCCCCCGGGGACTAGCGGGTTCTGGGGAACCTACGAG. This gives the protein CASQPPGTSGFWGTYE. The CDR3 reads in full as CASQPPGTSGFWGTYEQYF.

Details on this clone: The read ends 3 residues before the CDR3 terminus; that terminus is restored from the germline J gene. The V and J genes are TRBV5-1 and TRBJ2-5; D is unclear. This CDR3 is built from 13 residues. V was shortened by 0 bases and J by 5 bases, with 8 bases between the two germline ends. Germline V CDR1 and CDR2: SGHRS, YFSETQ. The CDR3 loop reads CASSLVVQETQYF. The sequenced part of the CDR3 DNA is TGCGCCAGCAGCTTGGTGGTTCAGGAGACC.

Notes on this clone: The read ends 3 residues early relative to the CDR3; the germline J gene fills the gap. The genes are TRBV7-2 and TRBJ1-3; D gene unclear. The V gene's germline CDR1 is SGHTA and CDR2 FQGNSA. CDR3 size: 15 residues. Trimming removed 3 bases from V and 2 bases from J, with 11 bases in between. CDR3 DNA (partial): TGTGCCAGCAGCTTGGGCCGAAGCACTGGAAACACC. Amino acids: CASSLGRSTGNT. The entire CDR3 reads CASSLGRSTGNTIYF.

To note about this clone: The read halts 3 residues ahead of the CDR3 end, with the missing end drawn from the germline J gene. The gene calls are TRBV19 and TRBJ1-2; maybe TRBD1 (6 bases). This CDR3 region has 18 residues. In germline, CDR1 is LNHDA, CDR2 SQIVND (reference sequence). V was shortened by 0 bases and J by 0 bases, with 17 bases between the two germline ends. This chain's CDR3 is CASSIDWGQATSNYGYTF. The DNA read from the CDR3 is TGTGCCAGTAGTATAGATTGGGGACAAGCAACTTCTAACTATGGC.

This clone shows up as medium-sized by frequency. The DNA ends 3 residues before the CDR3 does, and the rest of the CDR3 is filled in from the germline J gene. The genes are TRBV12-5 and TRBJ1-5; D is possibly TRBD1 (5 bases). The germline V gene has CDR1 LGHNT and CDR2 FRNRAP. The CDR3 has 15 amino acids. Trimming shortened V by 3 bases and J by 6 bases, and 15 bases separated the two germline ends. The covered CDR3 bases are TGTGCTAGTGGTTTTGGAGGGGCGACGGGTCAGCCC. It encodes CASGFGGATGQP. The full-length CDR3 reads as CASGFGGATGQPQHF. The full variable domain, in which reference TRBV12-5 and TRBJ1-5 provide the parts outside the CDR3, is DARVTQTPRHKVTEMGQEVTMRCQPILGHNTVFWYRQTMMQGLELLAYFRNRAPLDDSGMPKDRFSAEMPDATLATLKIQPSEPRDSAVYFCASGFGGATGQPQHFGDGTRLSIL.

To note about this clone: The observed sequence ends 3 residues before the CDR3 terminus, with the missing tail filled in from the germline J gene. The chain combines TRBV5-5 with TRBJ2-7; TRBD1 might be the D (5 bases). CDR3 length equals 14 residues. Germline CDR1 SGHKS, CDR2 YYEKEE (reference sequence). Trimming cost V 3 bases and J 2 bases, with 12 bases left between them. The covered CDR3 bases are TGTGCCAGCAGCTGGGGCCTCGGGCCCTACGAG. It encodes CASSWGLGPYE. The full CDR3 reads CASSWGLGPYEQYF.

By frequency, this clone is medium-sized (0.01 to 0.1%). The DNA ends 3 residues before the CDR3 does, and the rest of the CDR3 is filled in from the germline J gene. J is TRBJ2-5 and V is TRBV20-1; 9 bases match TRBD2. Germline assignment: CDR1 DFQATT and CDR2 SNEGSKA (reference sequence). The CDR3 extends over 15 amino acids. V gave up 0 bases and J gave up 5 bases; unmatched junction bases: 7. CDR3 DNA, as far as it was read: TGCAGTGCTAGAGATCCTAGCGGGAAGGGGGAGACC. It translates to CSARDPSGKGET. The CDR3, in full, reads CSARDPSGKGETQYF.

This clone is labeled medium-sized based on frequency. The read falls 3 residues short of the CDR3 end, and the missing part is taken from the germline J gene. The rearrangement joins TRBV5-1 to TRBJ1-1; 7 positions match TRBD1. Germline V gene sequence: CDR1 SGHRS, CDR2 YFSETQ. The CDR3 length is 13 residues. The CDR3 reads CASSLEGARVAFF. The CDR3 bases that were read are TGCGCCAGCAGCTTGGAGGGGGCCAGGGTA.

Comment on this clone: Germline and junction disagree at one end, which may indicate a read error. From the germline J gene comes the end of the CDR3, since the read stops 3 residues before it. This chain uses TRBV4-2 with TRBJ2-7; 7 nucleotides align to TRBD1. Germline loops: CDR1 LGHNA, CDR2 YNFKEQ. The CDR3 consists of 15 residues. CDR3 protein: CASSQYGRGFYEQYF. CDR3 bases read: TGCGCCAGCAGCCAATACGGCAGGGGGTTCTACGAG.

This clone ranks as medium-sized (0.01 to 0.1%) in terms of frequency. The read comes to an end 3 residues before the CDR3 does, leaving the germline J gene to fill in the end. The chain couples TRBV30 to TRBJ2-6; D is possibly TRBD1 (6 bases). Germline loops: CDR1 GTSNPN, CDR2 SVGIG (reference sequence). The CDR3 runs to 16 residues. V lost 5 bases, J lost 0 bases, and 14 bases lay in between. The CDR3 sequence: CAWLGARGSGANVLTF. The CDR3 DNA, read in part, is TGTGCCTGGCTGGGGGCACGGGGCTCTGGGGCCAACGTC.

To note about this clone: The read terminates 3 residues before the CDR3 end, so the remaining end is supplied by the germline J gene. V gene TRBV5-4 combines with J gene TRBJ2-3; D gene uncertain. The germline V gene encodes CDR1 SGHNT and CDR2 YYREEE (reference sequence). CDR3 length: 13 amino acids. V shed 0 bases and J shed 2 bases, with 4 bases lying between them. The CDR3 spells CASSLDYTDTQYF. CDR3 DNA, as far as it was read: TGTGCCAGCAGCTTGGACTACACAGATACG.

As for this clone: The CDR3 end falls 3 residues outside the read, so it is completed with the germline J gene. This chain joins TRBV28 and TRBJ2-5; 8 bases fit TRBD2. The CDR3 consists of 16 residues. The germline gives CDR1 MDHEN, CDR2 SYDVKM. After removal of 3 bases from V and 5 bases from J, the junction contained 11 bases not matched to a gene. The CDR3 reads CASSFPRGGIGETQYF. The part of the CDR3 DNA that was read is TGTGCCAGCAGTTTCCCCCGGGGGGGTATAGGGGAGACC.

On this clone: The CDR3 end lies 3 residues beyond the end of the read and is filled in from the germline J gene. The J gene is TRBJ1-6, the V gene TRBV7-9; D not certain. The CDR3 has 15 amino acids. Trimming shortened V by 5 bases and J by 6 bases, and 14 bases separated the two germline ends. Looked up from germline, CDR1 is SEHNR and CDR2 is FQNEAQ (reference sequence). The CDR3 here is CASSPLGGINSPLHF. CDR3 bases read: TGTGCCAGCAGCCCCCTCGGCGGGATTAATTCACCC. Complete variable domain (other parts from reference TRBV7-9 and TRBJ1-6): DTGVSQNPRHKITKRGQNVTFRCDPISEHNRLYWYRQTLGQGPEFLTYFQNEAQLEKSRLLSDRFSAERPKGSFSTLEIQRTEQGDSAMYLCASSPLGGINSPLHFGNGTRLTVT.

On this clone itself: The read gets to within 3 residues of the CDR3 end, and the germline J gene fills in the rest. This rearrangement joins TRBV20-1 to TRBJ1-5, with TRBD1 as a possible D gene (5 bases). CDR1 and CDR2 (germline): DFQATT, SNEGSKA (reference sequence). V was trimmed by 1 base and J by 6 bases, leaving 13 bases between them. The length of the CDR3 is 14 residues. The CDR3 bases that were read are TGCAGTGCTAGAGCCCCGGGGGGGGGTCAGCCC. Protein sequence: CSARAPGGGQP. The whole CDR3 sequence is CSARAPGGGQPQHF.

For this clone: The sequenced fragment ends 3 residues before the CDR3 boundary, so the rest is inferred from the germline J gene. V usage is TRBV20-1 and J usage is TRBJ2-7; D is possibly TRBD1 (6 bases). In germline, CDR1 is DFQATT, CDR2 SNEGSKA (reference sequence). V was clipped by 0 bases and J by 2 bases, with 11 bases between them. The CDR3 is 14 residues long. CDR3 residues: CSARDTRGTYEQYF. CDR3 DNA (partial): TGCAGTGCTAGAGATACCAGGGGCACCTACGAG.

A note on this clone: The missing CDR3 end, 3 residues past where the read stops, is filled in from the germline J gene. J is TRBJ2-3 and V is TRBV28; TRBD2 aligns across 14 bases. Germline CDR1 is MDHEN and CDR2 is SYDVKM. Trimming removed 10 bases from V and 6 bases from J; junction bases left unmatched: 12. This CDR3 spans 16 amino acids. Incomplete CDR3 DNA: TGTGCCACCCAGGGGGGGACTAGCGGGAGCAGGGATACG. As protein: CATQGGTSGSRDT. The full CDR3 sequence reads CATQGGTSGSRDTQYF.

This clone shows up as medium-sized by frequency. CDR3 protein: CASSFDRANEQFF. The sequenced part of the CDR3 DNA is TGTGCCAGCAGCTTCGACAGGGCCAATGAG. The chain joins TRBV7-3 to TRBJ2-1, with 7 nucleotides matching TRBD1. The read ends 3 residues before the CDR3 terminus; that terminus is restored from the germline J gene. Looked up from germline, CDR1 is SGHTA and CDR2 is FQGTGA. The CDR3 totals 13 residues. V lost 3 bases and J lost 6; bases outside the gene matches: 2.

Of note for this clone: Read coverage stops 3 residues before the CDR3 terminus; the germline J gene supplies the remainder. This chain uses TRBV28 with TRBJ1-5; 9 bases line up with TRBD1. Trimming at V came to 5 bases and at J to 4 bases, leaving 6 bases not matched to a gene. The CDR3 consists of 15 residues. Germline V gives CDR1 MDHEN, CDR2 SYDVKM. CDR3 DNA (partial): TGTGCCAGCAGTCGCCAAGGGACAGGGAATCAGCCC. This encodes CASSRQGTGNQP. The complete CDR3 reads CASSRQGTGNQPQHF.

On this clone itself: The DNA ends 3 residues before the CDR3 does, and the rest of the CDR3 is filled in from the germline J gene. This chain joins TRBV28 and TRBJ1-2; D gene uncertain. The CDR3 is 11 residues long. The germline V gene encodes CDR1 MDHEN and CDR2 SYDVKM. The V and J ends lost 8 bases and 0 bases respectively, with 4 bases between them. CDR3 in amino acids: CASGSNYGYTF. CDR3 bases read: TGTGCCAGCGGCTCTAACTATGGC.